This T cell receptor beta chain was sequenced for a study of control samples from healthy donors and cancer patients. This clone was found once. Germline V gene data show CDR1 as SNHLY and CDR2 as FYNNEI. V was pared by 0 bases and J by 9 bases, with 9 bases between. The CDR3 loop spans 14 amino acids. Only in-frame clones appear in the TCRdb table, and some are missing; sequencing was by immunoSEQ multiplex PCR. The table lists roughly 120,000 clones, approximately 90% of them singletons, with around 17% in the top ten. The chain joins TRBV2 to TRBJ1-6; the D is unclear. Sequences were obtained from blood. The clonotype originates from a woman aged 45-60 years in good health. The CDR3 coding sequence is TGTGCCAGCAGTGAAGCGGCAGAACTTTCACCCCTCCACTTT. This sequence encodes CASSEAAELSPLHF.